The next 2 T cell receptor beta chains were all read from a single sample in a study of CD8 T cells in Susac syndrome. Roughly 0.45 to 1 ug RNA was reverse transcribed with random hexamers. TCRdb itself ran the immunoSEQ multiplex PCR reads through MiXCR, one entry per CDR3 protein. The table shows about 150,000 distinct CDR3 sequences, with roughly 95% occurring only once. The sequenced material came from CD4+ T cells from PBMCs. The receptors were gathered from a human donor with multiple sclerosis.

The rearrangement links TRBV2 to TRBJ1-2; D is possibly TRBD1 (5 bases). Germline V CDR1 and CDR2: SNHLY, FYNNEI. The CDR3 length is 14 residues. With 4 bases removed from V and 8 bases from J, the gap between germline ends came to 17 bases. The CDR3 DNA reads TGTGCCAGCAGTGGTCAGGACACGGTAGGCGGCTACACCTTC. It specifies CASSGQDTVGGYTF.

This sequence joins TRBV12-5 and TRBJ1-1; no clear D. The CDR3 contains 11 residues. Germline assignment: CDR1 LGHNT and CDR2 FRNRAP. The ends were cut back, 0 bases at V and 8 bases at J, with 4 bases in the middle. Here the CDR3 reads CASGLVNEAFF. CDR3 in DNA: TGTGCTAGTGGTTTGGTTAACGAAGCTTTCTTT.